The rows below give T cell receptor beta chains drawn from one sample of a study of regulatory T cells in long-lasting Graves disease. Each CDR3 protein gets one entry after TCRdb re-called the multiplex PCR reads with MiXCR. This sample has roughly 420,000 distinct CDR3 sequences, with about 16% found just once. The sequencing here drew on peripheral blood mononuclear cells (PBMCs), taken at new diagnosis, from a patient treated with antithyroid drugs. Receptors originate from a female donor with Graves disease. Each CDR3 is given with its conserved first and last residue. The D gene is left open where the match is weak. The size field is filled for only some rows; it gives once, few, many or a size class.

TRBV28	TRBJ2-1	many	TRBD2	TGTGCCAGCAGCGACGGACTAGCGGGAGGGGGCTATGAGCAGTTCTTC	CASSDGLAGGGYEQFF
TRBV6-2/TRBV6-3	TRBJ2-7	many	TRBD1	TGTGCCAGCAGTGAAGGGACAGGGCTCTCCTACGAGCAGTACTTC	CASSEGTGLSYEQYF
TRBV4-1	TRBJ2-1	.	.	TGCGCCAGCAGCCTTATGAAAAGCGATGAGCAGTTCTTC	CASSLMKSDEQFF
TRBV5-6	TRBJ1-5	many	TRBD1	TGTGCCAGCAAAAACAGGGGAGGCAATCAGCCCCAGCATTTT	CASKNRGGNQPQHF
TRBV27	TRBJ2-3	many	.	TGTGCCAGCACCCTAGGGGGGAGGGAGACAGATACGCAGTATTTT	CASTLGGRETDTQYF
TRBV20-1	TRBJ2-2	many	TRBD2	TGCAGTGCGAGAGCCCGTTTCGGGACTACTCCTGGGGTTACCGGGGAGCTGTTTTTT	CSARARFGTTPGVTGELFF
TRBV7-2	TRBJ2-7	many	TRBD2	TGTGCCAGCAGCGACACCACTAGCGAGGACTACGAGCAGTACTTC	CASSDTTSEDYEQYF
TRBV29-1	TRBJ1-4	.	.	TGCAGCGTGGCCTTGGTTGGGCGCGGTGGTGAAAAACTGTTTTTT	CSVALVGRGGEKLFF
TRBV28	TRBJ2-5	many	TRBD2	TGTGCCAGCAGTTTTTTGGCTAGCGGAGAAACCCAGTACTTC	CASSFLASGETQYF
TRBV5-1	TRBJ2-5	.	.	TGCGCCAGCAGCTTGCAACCCTCGAGGGAGACCCAGTACTTC	CASSLQPSRETQYF
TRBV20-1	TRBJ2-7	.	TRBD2	TGCAGTGCTAGACTAGCGGGTTCGACCTACGAGCAGTACTTC	CSARLAGSTYEQYF
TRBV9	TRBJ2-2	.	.	TGTGCCAGCAGCGTATGGCGGGCCCCCAGCACCGGGGAGCTGTTTTTT	CASSVWRAPSTGELFF
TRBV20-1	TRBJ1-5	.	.	TGCAGTGCTAGGGCTGGACCGAGCAATCAGCCCCAGCATTTT	CSARAGPSNQPQHF
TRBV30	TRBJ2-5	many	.	TGTGCCTGGAGTTTCTACCAAGAGACCCAGTACTTC	CAWSFYQETQYF
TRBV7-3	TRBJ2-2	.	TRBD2	TGTGCCAGCAGCGGTTCGGCGGGAGGCACCGGGGAGCTGTTTTTT	CASSGSAGGTGELFF
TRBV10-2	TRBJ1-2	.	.	TGCGCCAGCAGTGACCCTTCTGTGGTCGGCTACACCTTC	CASSDPSVVGYTF
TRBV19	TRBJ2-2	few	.	TGTGCCAGTAGTATAGCACGGGGTGTGGGCGGGGAGCTGTTTTTT	CASSIARGVGGELFF
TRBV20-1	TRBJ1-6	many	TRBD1	TGCAGTGCTAGAGACTATCCCGGGACAGCAAATTCACCCCTCCACTTT	CSARDYPGTANSPLHF
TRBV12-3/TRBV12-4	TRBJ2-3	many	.	TGTGCCAGCAGTCTGTGGCGGGATACGCAGTATTTT	CASSLWRDTQYF
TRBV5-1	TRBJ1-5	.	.	TGCGCCAGCAGCTTGTCCCCTCTTCGGCCCCAGCATTTT	CASSLSPLRPQHF
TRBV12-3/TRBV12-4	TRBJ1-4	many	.	TGTGCCAGCAGTTTAGCGGGACTCACTAATGAAAAACTGTTTTTT	CASSLAGLTNEKLFF
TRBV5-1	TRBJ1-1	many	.	TGCGCCAGCAGCTTGGCGTCCTCATTGAACACTGAAGCTTTCTTT	CASSLASSLNTEAFF
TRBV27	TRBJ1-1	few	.	TGTGCCAGCAGAGCCTCAGGGGAAGGAATCACTGAAGCTTTCTTT	CASRASGEGITEAFF
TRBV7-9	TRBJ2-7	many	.	TGTGCCAGCAGCTTATCGCCCGACGGCCCTTACGAGCAGTACTTC	CASSLSPDGPYEQYF
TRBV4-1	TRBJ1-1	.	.	TGCGCCAGCAGCCAAGACGGCGGTGGCCCTTTGAACACTGAAGCTTTCTTT	CASSQDGGGPLNTEAFF
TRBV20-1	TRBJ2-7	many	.	TGCAGTGCTAGAGGCTTACTCCCTCTCGAGCAGTACTTC	CSARGLLPLEQYF
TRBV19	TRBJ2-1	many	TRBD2	TGTGCCAGTAGTATCGTACTAGCGATCAATGAGCAGTTCTTC	CASSIVLAINEQFF
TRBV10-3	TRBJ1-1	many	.	TGTGCCATCAGTGGACCCCGGGACAAAGAACTGAAATGGGGTACTGAAGCTTTCTTT	CAISGPRDKELKWGTEAFF
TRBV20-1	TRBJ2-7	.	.	TGCAGTGTCCGGAGTGCAGGGCGGTACGAGCAGTACTTC	CSVRSAGRYEQYF
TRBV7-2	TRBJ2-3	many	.	TGTGCCAGCAGCTTAGATGCTGGTAGCACAGATACGCAGTATTTT	CASSLDAGSTDTQYF
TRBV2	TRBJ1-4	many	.	TGTGCCAGCAGTGCGGGAGAAAAACTGTTTTTT	CASSAGEKLFF
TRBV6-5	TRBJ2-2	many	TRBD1	TGTGCCAGCAGTTACGAGGGGGCCACCGGGGAGCTGTTTTTT	CASSYEGATGELFF
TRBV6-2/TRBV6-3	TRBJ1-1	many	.	TGTGCCAGCAGTTACGCGACGGGGAACACTGAAGCTTTCTTT	CASSYATGNTEAFF